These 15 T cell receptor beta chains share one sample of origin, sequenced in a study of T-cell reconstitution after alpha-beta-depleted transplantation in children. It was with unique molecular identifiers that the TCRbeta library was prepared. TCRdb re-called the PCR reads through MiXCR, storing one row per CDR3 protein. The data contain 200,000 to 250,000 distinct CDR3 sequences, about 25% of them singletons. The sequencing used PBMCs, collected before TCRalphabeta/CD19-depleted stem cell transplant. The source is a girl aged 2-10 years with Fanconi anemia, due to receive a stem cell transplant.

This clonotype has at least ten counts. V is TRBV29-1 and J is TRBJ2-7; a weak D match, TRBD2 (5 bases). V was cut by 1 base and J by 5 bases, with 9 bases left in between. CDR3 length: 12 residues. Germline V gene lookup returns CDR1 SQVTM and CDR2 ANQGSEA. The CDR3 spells CSVEVVTNEQYF. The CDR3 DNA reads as TGCAGCGTTGAAGTGGTGACTAACGAGCAGTACTTC.

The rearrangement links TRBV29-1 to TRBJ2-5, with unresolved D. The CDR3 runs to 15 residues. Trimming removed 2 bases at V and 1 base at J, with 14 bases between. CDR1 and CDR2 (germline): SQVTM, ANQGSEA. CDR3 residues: CSVEFGRLFQETQYF. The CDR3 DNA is TGCAGCGTTGAATTTGGAAGGCTATTCCAAGAGACCCAGTACTTC. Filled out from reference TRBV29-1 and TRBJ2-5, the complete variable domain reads SAVISQKPSRDICQRGTSLTIQCQVDSQVTMMFWYRQQPGQSLTLIATANQGSEATYESGFVIDKFPISRPNLTFSTLTVSNMSPEDSSIYLCSVEFGRLFQETQYFGPGTRLLVL.

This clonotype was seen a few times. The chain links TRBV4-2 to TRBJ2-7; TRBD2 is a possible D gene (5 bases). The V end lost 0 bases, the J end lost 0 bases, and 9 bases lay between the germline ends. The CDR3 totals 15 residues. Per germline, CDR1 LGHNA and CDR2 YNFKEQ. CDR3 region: CASSQEASLSYEQYF. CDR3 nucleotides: TGTGCCAGCAGCCAAGAAGCTAGCCTCTCCTACGAGCAGTACTTC.

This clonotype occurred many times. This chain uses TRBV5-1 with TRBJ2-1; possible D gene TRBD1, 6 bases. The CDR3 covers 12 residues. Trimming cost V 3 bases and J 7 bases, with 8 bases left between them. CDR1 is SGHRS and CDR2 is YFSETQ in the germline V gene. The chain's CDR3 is CASSSTGNEQFF. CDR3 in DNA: TGCGCCAGCAGCTCAACAGGGAATGAGCAGTTCTTC. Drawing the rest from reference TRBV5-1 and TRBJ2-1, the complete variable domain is KAGVTQTPRYLIKTRGQQVTLSCSPISGHRSVSWYQQTPGQGLQFLFEYFSETQRNKGNFPGRFSGRQFSNSRSEMNVSTLELGDSALYLCASSSTGNEQFFGPGTRLTVL.

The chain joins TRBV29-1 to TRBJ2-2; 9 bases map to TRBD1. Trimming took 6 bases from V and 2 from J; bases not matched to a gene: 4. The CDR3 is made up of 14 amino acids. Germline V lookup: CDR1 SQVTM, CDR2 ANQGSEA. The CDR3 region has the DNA TGCAGCGTCGATACAGGGGGCAACACCGGGGAGCTGTTTTTT. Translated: CSVDTGGNTGELFF.

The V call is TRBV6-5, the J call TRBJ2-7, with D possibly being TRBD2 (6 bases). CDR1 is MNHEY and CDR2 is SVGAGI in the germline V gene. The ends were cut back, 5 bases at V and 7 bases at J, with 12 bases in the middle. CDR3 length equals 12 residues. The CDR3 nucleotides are TGTGCCAGCAGTCGCGGGACGGTTGAGCAGTACTTC. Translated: CASSRGTVEQYF.

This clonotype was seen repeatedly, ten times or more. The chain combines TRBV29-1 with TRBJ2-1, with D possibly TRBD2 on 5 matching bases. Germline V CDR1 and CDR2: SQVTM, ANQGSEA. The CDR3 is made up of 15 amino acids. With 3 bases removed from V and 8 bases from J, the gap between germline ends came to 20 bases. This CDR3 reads CSVERRGGAGDEQFF. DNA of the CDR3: TGCAGCGTTGAGCGGCGCGGAGGTGCCGGCGATGAGCAGTTCTTC.

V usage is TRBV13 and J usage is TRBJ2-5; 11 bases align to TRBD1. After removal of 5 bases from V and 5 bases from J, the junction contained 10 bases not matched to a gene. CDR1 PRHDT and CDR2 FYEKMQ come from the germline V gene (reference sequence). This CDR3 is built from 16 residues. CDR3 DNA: TGTGCCAGCAGCACCCTTGGACAGGGGGCAGAGGAGACCCAGTACTTC. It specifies CASSTLGQGAEETQYF.

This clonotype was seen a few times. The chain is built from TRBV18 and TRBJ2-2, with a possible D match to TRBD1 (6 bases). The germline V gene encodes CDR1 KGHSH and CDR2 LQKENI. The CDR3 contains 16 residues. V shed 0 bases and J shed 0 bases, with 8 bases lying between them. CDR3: CASSPPRGTNTGELFF. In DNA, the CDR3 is TGTGCCAGCTCACCACCCAGGGGCACGAACACCGGGGAGCTGTTTTTT.

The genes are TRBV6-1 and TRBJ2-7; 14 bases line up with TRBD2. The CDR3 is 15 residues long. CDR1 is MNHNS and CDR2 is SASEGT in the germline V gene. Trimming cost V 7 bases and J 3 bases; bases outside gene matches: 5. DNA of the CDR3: TGTGCCAGCACCGGACTAGCGGGAGGCGTCTACGAGCAGTACTTC. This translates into CASTGLAGGVYEQYF.

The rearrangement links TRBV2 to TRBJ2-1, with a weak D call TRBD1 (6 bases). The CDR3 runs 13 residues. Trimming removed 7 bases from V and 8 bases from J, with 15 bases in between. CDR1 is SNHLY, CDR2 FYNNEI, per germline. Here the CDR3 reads CASNRAGLYEQFF. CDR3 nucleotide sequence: TGTGCCAGCAACAGGGCCGGACTTTATGAGCAGTTCTTC.

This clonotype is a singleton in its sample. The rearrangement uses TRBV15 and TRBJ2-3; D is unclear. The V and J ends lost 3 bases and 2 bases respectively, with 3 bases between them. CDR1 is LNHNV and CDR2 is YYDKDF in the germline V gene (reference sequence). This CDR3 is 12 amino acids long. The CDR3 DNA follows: TGTGCCACCAGCAGTTACACAGATACGCAGTATTTT. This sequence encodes CATSSYTDTQYF. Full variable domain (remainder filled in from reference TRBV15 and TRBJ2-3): DAMVIQNPRYQVTQFGKPVTLSCSQTLNHNVMYWYQQKSSQAPKLLFHYYDKDFNNEADTPDNFQSRRPNTSFCFLDIRSPGLGDTAMYLCATSSYTDTQYFGPGTRLTVL.

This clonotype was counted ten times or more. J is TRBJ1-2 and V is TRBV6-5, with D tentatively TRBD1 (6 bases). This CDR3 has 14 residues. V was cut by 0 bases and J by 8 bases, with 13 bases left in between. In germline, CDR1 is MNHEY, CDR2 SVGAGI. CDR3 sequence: CASSYSPRGGGYTF. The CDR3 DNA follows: TGTGCCAGCAGTTACTCCCCCAGGGGTGGCGGCTACACCTTC.

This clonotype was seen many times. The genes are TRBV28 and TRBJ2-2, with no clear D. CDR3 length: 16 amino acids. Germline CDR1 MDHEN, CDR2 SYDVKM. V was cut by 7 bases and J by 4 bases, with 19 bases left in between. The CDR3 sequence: CASKSFRLLGTGELFF. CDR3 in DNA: TGTGCCAGCAAGTCCTTCCGGCTCTTGGGCACCGGGGAGCTGTTTTTT.

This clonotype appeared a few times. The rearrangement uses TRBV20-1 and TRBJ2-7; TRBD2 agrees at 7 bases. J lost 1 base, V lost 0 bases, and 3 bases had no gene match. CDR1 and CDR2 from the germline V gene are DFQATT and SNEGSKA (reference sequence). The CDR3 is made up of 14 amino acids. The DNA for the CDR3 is TGCAGTGCTAGAGATGGCGGGAGTTCCTACGAGCAGTACTTC. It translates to CSARDGGSSYEQYF.